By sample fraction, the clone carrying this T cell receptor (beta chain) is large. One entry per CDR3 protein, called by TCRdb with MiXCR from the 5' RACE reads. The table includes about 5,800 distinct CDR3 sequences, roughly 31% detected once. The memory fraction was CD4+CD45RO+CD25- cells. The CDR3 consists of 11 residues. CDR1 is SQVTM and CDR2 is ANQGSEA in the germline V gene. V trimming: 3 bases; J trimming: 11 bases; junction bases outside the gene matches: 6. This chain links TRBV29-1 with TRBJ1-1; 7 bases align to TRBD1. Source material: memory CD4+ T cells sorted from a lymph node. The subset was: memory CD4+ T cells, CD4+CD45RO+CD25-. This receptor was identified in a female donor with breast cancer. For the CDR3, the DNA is TGCAGCGTTGACCCGACAGGGCGGGCTTTCTTT. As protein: CSVDPTGRAFF.